This record concerns one T cell receptor beta chain sequence. Its antigen is unknown. The sample's treatment: approximately 9-day PBMC culture with coronavirus spike peptide pools or control peptides (ViraFEST assay). After expanding antigen-specific T cells with peptide pools, ViraFEST sequenced their TCRs. Trimming took off 3 bases at V and 8 bases at J, with 22 bases between the two ends. Per the germline V gene, CDR1 is LNHDA and CDR2 is SQIVND (reference sequence). This CDR3 region has 16 residues. With the Oncomine TCR Beta short-read assay, DNA from cultured CD4+ T cells was sequenced. The genomic DNA was obtained from cultured CD4+ T cells by extraction with the QIAamp micro DNA kit. TCRdb passed the PCR reads through MiXCR, listing each CDR3 protein once. The sample lists 3,500 to 4,500 distinct CDR3 sequences, 15% to 20% occurring once. These data come from a study of vaccination and CD4 T cells after COVID-19.

The sequencing sample was made of CD4+ T cells from blood, cultured in vitro. The chain carries TRBV19 and TRBJ1-2; possible D gene TRBD1, 6 bases. This TCR came from a human donor who had recovered from COVID-19. CDR3 DNA: TGTGCCAGTAGTATTAGCCTCGCCAGGGGTTCATCGGGCTACACCTTC. Residues: CASSISLARGSSGYTF.